Listed below are T cell receptor beta chains from one sample, sequenced in a study of shared clonotypes between healthy human individuals. The protocol was immunoSEQ multiplex PCR, while the TCRdb copy is restricted to in-frame clones and leaves out a portion. The repertoire holds a few million clones, with 90% to 95% as singletons. The sequenced sample consisted of naive CD8+ T cells from PBMCs. Every receptor here comes from a man younger than 30 in good health. Some clones in this sample may be carry-over from other donors' samples. Each CDR3 is given with its conserved first and last residue. Each record gives: D gene, J gene, V gene, clone size, CDR3 protein, CDR3 DNA. D genes are given only for firm matches. A clone size is listed for some rows: how often the clone was seen (once, few, many), or a class if it is expanded.

d_call: TRBD1; j_call: TRBJ1-1; v_call: TRBV27; clone_size: -; cdr3_aa: CASSTGAGNTEAFF; cdr3_nt: TGTGCCAGCAGTACAGGGGCCGGGAACACTGAAGCTTTCTTT
d_call: -; j_call: TRBJ1-2; v_call: TRBV4-1; clone_size: -; cdr3_aa: CASSQGRGPRGYTF; cdr3_nt: TGCGCCAGCAGCCAAGGGCGGGGCCCTCGGGGCTACACCTTC
d_call: -; j_call: TRBJ2-1; v_call: TRBV7-9; clone_size: -; cdr3_aa: CASSSRQSKYNEQFF; cdr3_nt: TGTGCCAGCAGCTCCAGACAGAGCAAATACAATGAGCAGTTCTTC
d_call: TRBD2; j_call: TRBJ2-7; v_call: TRBV18; clone_size: -; cdr3_aa: CASSPGAGGPNEQYF; cdr3_nt: TGTGCCAGCTCACCAGGGGCGGGAGGGCCCAACGAGCAGTACTTC
d_call: TRBD2; j_call: TRBJ2-1; v_call: TRBV28; clone_size: -; cdr3_aa: CASSLHIAGEAYNEQFF; cdr3_nt: TGTGCCAGCAGTCTACATATAGCGGGAGAGGCCTACAATGAGCAGTTCTTC
d_call: -; j_call: TRBJ2-1; v_call: TRBV27; clone_size: -; cdr3_aa: CASSLSVPENEQFF; cdr3_nt: TGTGCCAGCAGTTTATCGGTCCCCGAGAATGAGCAGTTCTTC
d_call: -; j_call: TRBJ2-5; v_call: TRBV28; clone_size: -; cdr3_aa: CASRKGVRETQYF; cdr3_nt: TGTGCCAGCAGGAAGGGCGTACGAGAGACCCAGTACTTC
d_call: TRBD1; j_call: TRBJ1-1; v_call: TRBV7-3; clone_size: -; cdr3_aa: CASSLKGAGRNTEAFF; cdr3_nt: TGTGCCAGCAGCTTAAAGGGGGCAGGCCGGAACACTGAAGCTTTCTTT
d_call: -; j_call: TRBJ2-5; v_call: TRBV27; clone_size: -; cdr3_aa: CASSPYIAGETQYF; cdr3_nt: TGTGCCAGCAGTCCCTACATAGCTGGGGAGACCCAGTACTTC
d_call: -; j_call: TRBJ1-5; v_call: TRBV27; clone_size: few; cdr3_aa: CASSLGPGGQLSQPQHF; cdr3_nt: TGTGCCAGCAGTTTAGGCCCCGGAGGACAGCTATCGCAGCCCCAGCATTTT
d_call: TRBD1; j_call: TRBJ2-7; v_call: TRBV9; clone_size: -; cdr3_aa: CASSVEGQGYEQYF; cdr3_nt: TGTGCCAGCAGCGTAGAGGGACAGGGGTACGAGCAGTACTTC
d_call: -; j_call: TRBJ1-1; v_call: TRBV4-3; clone_size: -; cdr3_aa: CASSGTEGDTEAFF; cdr3_nt: TGCGCCAGCAGCGGAACAGAGGGTGATACTGAAGCTTTCTTT
d_call: -; j_call: TRBJ2-7; v_call: TRBV25-1; clone_size: once; cdr3_aa: CASSVATGDEQYF; cdr3_nt: TGTGCCAGCAGTGTAGCGACAGGTGACGAGCAGTACTTC
d_call: TRBD1; j_call: TRBJ1-1; v_call: TRBV29-1; clone_size: -; cdr3_aa: CSVEVGGRQYEAFF; cdr3_nt: TGCAGCGTTGAAGTAGGGGGCCGACAGTATGAAGCTTTCTTT
d_call: TRBD1; j_call: TRBJ1-2; v_call: TRBV7-8; clone_size: -; cdr3_aa: CASSLGLGTGVGYTF; cdr3_nt: TGTGCCAGCAGCTTAGGGCTCGGGACAGGGGTTGGCTACACCTTC
d_call: -; j_call: TRBJ1-3; v_call: TRBV30; clone_size: -; cdr3_aa: CASSPWELGNTIYF; cdr3_nt: TGTGCCTCGTCCCCTTGGGAGTTAGGAAACACCATATATTTT
d_call: -; j_call: TRBJ2-2; v_call: TRBV5-1; clone_size: -; cdr3_aa: CASSLGPAGELFF; cdr3_nt: TGCGCCAGCAGCTTGGGCCCCGCCGGGGAGCTGTTTTTT
d_call: -; j_call: TRBJ1-3; v_call: TRBV27; clone_size: -; cdr3_aa: CASSLSPTAGNTIYF; cdr3_nt: TGTGCCAGCAGTTTATCGCCGACGGCCGGGAACACCATATATTTT
d_call: -; j_call: TRBJ2-3; v_call: TRBV11-2; clone_size: -; cdr3_aa: CASSSLRVTSTDTQYF; cdr3_nt: TGTGCCAGCAGCTCCTTACGGGTTACTAGCACAGATACGCAGTATTTT
d_call: -; j_call: TRBJ2-5; v_call: TRBV2; clone_size: once; cdr3_aa: CASSDVKTGQETQYF; cdr3_nt: TGTGCCAGCAGTGACGTTAAGACAGGACAAGAGACCCAGTACTTC
d_call: -; j_call: TRBJ2-3; v_call: TRBV9; clone_size: -; cdr3_aa: CASSVGISGTDTQYF; cdr3_nt: TGTGCCAGCAGCGTAGGTATTAGCGGCACAGATACGCAGTATTTT
d_call: -; j_call: TRBJ2-7; v_call: TRBV27; clone_size: -; cdr3_aa: CASSDRGFLYEQYF; cdr3_nt: TGTGCCAGCAGCGACAGAGGCTTCCTCTACGAGCAGTACTTC
d_call: -; j_call: TRBJ2-2; v_call: TRBV7-6; clone_size: -; cdr3_aa: CASSLGWESPGELFF; cdr3_nt: TGTGCCAGCAGCTTAGGGTGGGAGTCACCCGGGGAGCTGTTTTTT
d_call: -; j_call: TRBJ1-1; v_call: TRBV5-1; clone_size: once; cdr3_aa: CASSLLYRANTEAFF; cdr3_nt: TGCGCCAGCAGCTTGTTGTACAGGGCCAACACTGAAGCTTTCTTT
d_call: -; j_call: TRBJ2-7; v_call: TRBV29-1; clone_size: once; cdr3_aa: CSAVARYEQYF; cdr3_nt: TGCAGCGCGGTGGCTCGGTACGAGCAGTACTTC
d_call: TRBD2; j_call: TRBJ2-1; v_call: TRBV30; clone_size: -; cdr3_aa: CAWSLWTSSYNEQFF; cdr3_nt: TGTGCCTGGAGCCTTTGGACTAGCTCCTACAATGAGCAGTTCTTC
d_call: -; j_call: TRBJ2-1; v_call: TRBV7-9; clone_size: -; cdr3_aa: CASSPPTGDEQFF; cdr3_nt: TGTGCCAGCAGCCCTCCGACAGGAGATGAGCAGTTCTTC
d_call: -; j_call: TRBJ2-4; v_call: TRBV7-2; clone_size: -; cdr3_aa: CASSPGWFGGAKNIQYF; cdr3_nt: TGTGCCAGCAGCCCAGGGTGGTTTGGAGGGGCCAAAAACATTCAGTACTTC
d_call: TRBD1; j_call: TRBJ2-7; v_call: TRBV7-9; clone_size: -; cdr3_aa: CASSSPDRPSYEQYF; cdr3_nt: TGTGCCAGCAGCTCCCCGGACAGGCCGTCCTACGAGCAGTACTTC
d_call: TRBD2; j_call: TRBJ2-7; v_call: TRBV7-9; clone_size: -; cdr3_aa: CASSLRLAGEAYEQYF; cdr3_nt: TGTGCCAGCAGCCTCCGACTAGCGGGAGAAGCCTACGAGCAGTACTTC
d_call: TRBD2; j_call: TRBJ2-3; v_call: TRBV5-4; clone_size: -; cdr3_aa: CASSYSGREEDTQYF; cdr3_nt: TGTGCCAGCAGCTATAGCGGGAGGGAGGAGGATACGCAGTATTTT
d_call: -; j_call: TRBJ1-2; v_call: TRBV6-5; clone_size: -; cdr3_aa: CASSLYGRGYGYTF; cdr3_nt: TGTGCCAGCAGTCTCTACGGCAGGGGTTATGGCTACACCTTC
d_call: -; j_call: TRBJ2-1; v_call: TRBV5-1; clone_size: -; cdr3_aa: CASSLEGSNEQFF; cdr3_nt: TGCGCCAGCAGCTTGGAGGGAAGCAATGAGCAGTTCTTC
d_call: -; j_call: TRBJ2-7; v_call: TRBV4-3; clone_size: -; cdr3_aa: CASSQGGGPYEQYF; cdr3_nt: TGCGCCAGCAGCCAAGGAGGTGGGCCCTACGAGCAGTACTTC
d_call: -; j_call: TRBJ2-7; v_call: TRBV5-4; clone_size: -; cdr3_aa: CASSSWEDEQYF; cdr3_nt: TGTGCCAGCAGCTCATGGGAAGATGAGCAGTACTTC
d_call: -; j_call: TRBJ2-5; v_call: TRBV14; clone_size: -; cdr3_aa: CASSHQVRGRETQYF; cdr3_nt: TGTGCCAGCAGCCATCAGGTCAGGGGTCGGGAGACCCAGTACTTC
d_call: TRBD2; j_call: TRBJ2-1; v_call: TRBV27; clone_size: -; cdr3_aa: CASSYSGSLNEQFF; cdr3_nt: TGTGCCAGCAGTTATAGCGGGAGTCTCAATGAGCAGTTCTTC
d_call: -; j_call: TRBJ2-1; v_call: TRBV11-2; clone_size: -; cdr3_aa: CASSLARGANEQFF; cdr3_nt: TGTGCCAGCAGCTTAGCCAGGGGTGCCAATGAGCAGTTCTTC
d_call: -; j_call: TRBJ2-1; v_call: TRBV15; clone_size: -; cdr3_aa: CATSRDWGGPYNEQFF; cdr3_nt: TGTGCCACCAGCAGAGATTGGGGGGGCCCCTACAATGAGCAGTTCTTC
d_call: -; j_call: TRBJ2-7; v_call: TRBV2; clone_size: -; cdr3_aa: CASSEYQGPYEQYF; cdr3_nt: TGTGCCAGCAGTGAATATCAGGGCCCCTACGAGCAGTACTTC
d_call: -; j_call: TRBJ2-2; v_call: TRBV10-1; clone_size: -; cdr3_aa: CASSSDANTGELFF; cdr3_nt: TGCGCCAGCAGTTCGGATGCGAACACCGGGGAGCTGTTTTTT
d_call: -; j_call: TRBJ2-1; v_call: TRBV5-1; clone_size: -; cdr3_aa: CASSSFTGYNEQFF; cdr3_nt: TGCGCCAGCAGTTCCTTTACAGGCTACAATGAGCAGTTCTTC
d_call: TRBD1; j_call: TRBJ2-7; v_call: TRBV10-3; clone_size: -; cdr3_aa: CAISEGSGGSYEQYF; cdr3_nt: TGTGCCATCAGTGAAGGGTCAGGGGGATCCTACGAGCAGTACTTC
d_call: -; j_call: TRBJ1-1; v_call: TRBV28; clone_size: -; cdr3_aa: CASSPQTRRWDTEAFF; cdr3_nt: TGTGCCAGCAGTCCTCAGACGCGGCGCTGGGACACTGAAGCTTTCTTT